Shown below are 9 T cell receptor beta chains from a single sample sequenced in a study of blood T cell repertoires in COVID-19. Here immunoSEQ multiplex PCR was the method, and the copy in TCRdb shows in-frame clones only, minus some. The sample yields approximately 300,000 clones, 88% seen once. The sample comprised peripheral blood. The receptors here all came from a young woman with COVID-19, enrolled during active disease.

The CDR3 DNA reads TGCGCCCGCCCCGTCGACGCGCGGGATAAGTACGAGCAGTACTTC. Translating gives CARPVDARDKYEQYF. J is TRBJ2-7 and V is TRBV10-1, with D possibly being TRBD2 (6 bases). Germline CDR1 and CDR2: WNHNN and SYGVQD (reference sequence). The V end was cut by 11 bases, the J end by 4 bases, with 24 bases between. This CDR3 spans 15 amino acids.

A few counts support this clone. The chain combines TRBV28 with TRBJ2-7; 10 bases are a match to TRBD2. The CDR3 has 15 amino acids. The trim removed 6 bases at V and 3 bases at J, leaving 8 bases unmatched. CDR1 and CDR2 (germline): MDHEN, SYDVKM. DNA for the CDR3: TGTGCCAGCAGACCTAAAGCGGGAGGGCGCTACGAGCAGTACTTC. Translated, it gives CASRPKAGGRYEQYF.

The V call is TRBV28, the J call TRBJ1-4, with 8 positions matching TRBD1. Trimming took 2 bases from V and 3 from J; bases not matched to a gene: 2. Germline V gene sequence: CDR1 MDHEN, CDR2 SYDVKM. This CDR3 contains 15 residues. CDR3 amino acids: CASSLTGGANEKLFF. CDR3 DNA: TGTGCCAGCAGTTTAACAGGGGGAGCTAATGAAAAACTGTTTTTT.

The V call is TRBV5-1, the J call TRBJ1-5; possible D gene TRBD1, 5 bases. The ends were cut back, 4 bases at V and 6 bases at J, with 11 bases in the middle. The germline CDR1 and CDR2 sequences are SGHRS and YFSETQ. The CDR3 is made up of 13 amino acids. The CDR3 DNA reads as TGCGCCAGCAGCGTAGACAGTATTCAGCCCCAGCATTTT. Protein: CASSVDSIQPQHF.

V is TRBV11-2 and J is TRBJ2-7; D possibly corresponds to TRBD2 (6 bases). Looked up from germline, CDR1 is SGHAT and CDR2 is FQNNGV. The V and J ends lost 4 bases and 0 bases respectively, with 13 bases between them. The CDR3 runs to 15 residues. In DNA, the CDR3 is TGTGCCAGCAGCTCCCACCCGGGGGTCTCCTACGAGCAGTACTTC. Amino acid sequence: CASSSHPGVSYEQYF. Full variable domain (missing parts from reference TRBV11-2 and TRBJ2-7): EAGVAQSPRYKIIEKRQSVAFWCNPISGHATLYWYQQILGQGPKLLIQFQNNGVVDDSQLPKDRFSAERLKGVDSTLKIQPAKLEDSAVYLCASSSHPGVSYEQYFGPGTRLTVT.

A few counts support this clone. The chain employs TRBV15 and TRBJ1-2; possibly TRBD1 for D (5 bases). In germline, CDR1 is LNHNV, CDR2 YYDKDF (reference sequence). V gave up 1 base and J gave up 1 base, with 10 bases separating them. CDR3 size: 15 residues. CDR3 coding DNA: TGTGCCACCAGCAGAGGGGGCAGCATTAACTATGGCTACACCTTC. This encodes CATSRGGSINYGYTF.

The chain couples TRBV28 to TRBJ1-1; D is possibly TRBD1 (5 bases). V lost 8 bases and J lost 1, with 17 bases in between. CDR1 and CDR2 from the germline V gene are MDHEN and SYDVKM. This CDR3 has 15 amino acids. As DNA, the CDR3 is TGTGCCAGCGAGGGCCTCGGGGGGTCGAACACTGAAGCTTTCTTT. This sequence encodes CASEGLGGSNTEAFF.

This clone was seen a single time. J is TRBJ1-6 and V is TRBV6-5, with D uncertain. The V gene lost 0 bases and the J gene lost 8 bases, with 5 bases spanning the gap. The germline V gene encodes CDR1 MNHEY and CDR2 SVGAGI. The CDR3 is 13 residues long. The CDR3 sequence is CASSYSAYSPLHF. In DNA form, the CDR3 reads TGTGCCAGCAGTTACTCTGCGTATTCACCCCTCCACTTT.

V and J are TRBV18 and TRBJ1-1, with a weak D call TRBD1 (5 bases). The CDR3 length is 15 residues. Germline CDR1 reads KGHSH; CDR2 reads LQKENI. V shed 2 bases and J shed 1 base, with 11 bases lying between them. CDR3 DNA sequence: TGTGCCAGCTCACCAGGCTGGGGGGAGAACACTGAAGCTTTCTTT. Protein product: CASSPGWGENTEAFF.